The entry below gives a single TCR beta chain sequence along with its context. The data are from a study of T cells in Graves' hyperthyroidism and ophthalmopathy. Among the patients, aged 18 to 65, hyperthyroidism was newly diagnosed and had lasted under 2 months. CDR1 is SNHLY and CDR2 is FYNNEI in the germline V gene. Between the trimmed V and J ends, which lost 1 base and 3 bases, there was a span of 15 bases. CDR3 length equals 16 residues. Amplification of TCR beta CDR3 regions was performed using RNA transcripts as template. RT-PCR in the first round (using the HTBI primer set) targeted the TCR CDR3. TCRdb reprocessed the multiplex PCR reads with MiXCR, giving one entry per CDR3 protein. Of 700,000 or so distinct CDR3 sequences in the sample, around 15% were seen once.

This sequence joins TRBV2 and TRBJ1-1, with D possibly matching TRBD1 (5 bases). The sequenced sample consisted of blood. This receptor was taken from a man between 18 and 35 years old with Graves' hyperthyroidism. The CDR3 sequence: CASSEGRASMDTEAFF. The CDR3 DNA reads as TGTGCCAGCAGTGAAGGCAGGGCTTCTATGGACACTGAAGCTTTCTTT.